This passage covers 3 T cell receptor beta chains from one sample sequenced in a study of identical twins. One entry per CDR3 protein, called by TCRdb with MiXCR from the 5' RACE reads. Seen here are roughly 690,000 distinct CDR3 sequences, 5.5% to 6.5% observed once, and the top ten hold around 1.7%. The source material was naive T cells sorted from blood. The receptors shown here come from a man between 18 and 29 years old in good health.

This clonotype was counted many times. The chain is built from TRBV12-3 or TRBV12-4 and TRBJ2-2, with D possibly matching TRBD2 (6 bases). The CDR3 has 14 amino acids. Trimming removed 6 bases at V and 1 base at J, with 9 bases between. The CDR3 DNA sequence: TGTGCCAGCAGAGCGGAGGGGAACACCGGGGAGCTGTTTTTT. Its protein is CASRAEGNTGELFF.

This clonotype has a count of ten or more. CDR3 in DNA: TGTGCCAGCAGTTTATCAGGAATTGGCGAAAAACTGTTTTTT. Translated, it gives CASSLSGIGEKLFF. The chain couples TRBV27 to TRBJ1-4; D is unresolved. Germline CDR1 MNHEY, CDR2 SMNVEV (reference sequence). The CDR3 is 14 amino acids. Between the trimmed V and J ends, which lost 0 bases and 8 bases, there was a span of 10 bases.

The chain recombines TRBV5-1 with TRBJ1-5, with D tentatively TRBD1 (6 bases). V gave up 0 bases and J gave up 5 bases, with 12 bases separating them. The germline V gene encodes CDR1 SGHRS and CDR2 YFSETQ. This CDR3 has 15 amino acids. The CDR3 region has the DNA TGCGCCAGCAGCTTGGAAGGCAGGGGTTATCAGCCCCAGCATTTT. Its protein is CASSLEGRGYQPQHF.